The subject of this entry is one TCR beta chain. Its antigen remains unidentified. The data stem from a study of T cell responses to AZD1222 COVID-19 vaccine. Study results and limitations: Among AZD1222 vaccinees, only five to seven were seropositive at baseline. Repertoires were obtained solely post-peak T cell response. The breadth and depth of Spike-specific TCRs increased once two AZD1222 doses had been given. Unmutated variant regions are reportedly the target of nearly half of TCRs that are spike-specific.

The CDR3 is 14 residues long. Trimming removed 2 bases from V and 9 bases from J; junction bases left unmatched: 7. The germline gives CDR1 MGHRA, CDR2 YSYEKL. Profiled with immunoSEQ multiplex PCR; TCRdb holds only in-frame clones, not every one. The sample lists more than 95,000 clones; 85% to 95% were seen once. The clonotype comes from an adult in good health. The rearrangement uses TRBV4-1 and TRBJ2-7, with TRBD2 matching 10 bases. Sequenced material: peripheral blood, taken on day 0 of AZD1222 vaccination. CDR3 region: CASSQFPSGRAQYF. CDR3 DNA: TGCGCCAGCAGCCAATTCCCCAGCGGGAGGGCGCAGTACTTC.